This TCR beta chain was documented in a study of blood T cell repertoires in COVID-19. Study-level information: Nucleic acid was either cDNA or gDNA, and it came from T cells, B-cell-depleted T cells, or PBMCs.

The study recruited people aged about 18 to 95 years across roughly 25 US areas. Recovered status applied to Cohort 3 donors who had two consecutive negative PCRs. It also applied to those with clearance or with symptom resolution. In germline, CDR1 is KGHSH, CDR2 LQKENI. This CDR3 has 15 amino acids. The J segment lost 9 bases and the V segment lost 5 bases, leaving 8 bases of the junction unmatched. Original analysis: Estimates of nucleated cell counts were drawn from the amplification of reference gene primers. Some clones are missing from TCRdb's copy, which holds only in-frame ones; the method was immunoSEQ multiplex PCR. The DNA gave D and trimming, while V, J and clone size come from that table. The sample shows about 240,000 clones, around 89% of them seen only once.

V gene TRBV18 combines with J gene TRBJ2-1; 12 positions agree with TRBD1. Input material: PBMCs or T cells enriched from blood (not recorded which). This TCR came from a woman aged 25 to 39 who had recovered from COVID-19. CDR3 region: CASSGTGGAQSEQFF. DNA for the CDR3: TGTGCCAGCTCAGGGACAGGGGGCGCCCAGAGTGAGCAGTTCTTC.